Listed below are T cell receptor beta chains from one sample, sequenced in a study of response to subunit inactivated influenza vaccine. TCRdb itself ran the RT-PCR reads through MiXCR, one entry per CDR3 protein. The data contain about 780,000 distinct CDR3 sequences, around 18% of them singletons. The specimen comprised PBMCs from blood, sampled less than 6 days after vaccination. The source of these receptors is a man in his forties or fifties who received an inactivated influenza vaccine. CDR3s include the opening cysteine and the closing phenylalanine or tryptophan. A D gene is named only where the DNA matches it firmly. Expanded clones get a size class; other rows say once, few or many, or leave the size out.

v_gene	abundance	d_gene	j_gene	CDR3aa	CDR3nt
TRBV12-5	few	-	TRBJ2-3	CASGYGGSTDTQYF	TGTGCTAGTGGCTACGGAGGTAGCACAGATACGCAGTATTTT
TRBV7-8	-	-	TRBJ1-1	CASSLDGGWNTEAFF	TGTGCCAGCAGCTTAGATGGGGGGTGGAACACTGAAGCTTTCTTT
TRBV18	-	-	TRBJ2-7	CASSPTTSYEQYF	TGTGCCAGCTCACCAACGACGTCCTACGAGCAGTACTTC
TRBV20-1	few	TRBD1	TRBJ2-4	CSASETGAGNIQYF	TGCAGTGCTAGTGAGACAGGGGCTGGAAACATTCAGTACTTC
TRBV6-4	few	-	TRBJ2-3	CASKTHPADTQYF	TGTGCCAGCAAGACGCATCCGGCGGATACGCAGTATTTT
TRBV20-1	-	-	TRBJ2-7	CSARGMEGINEQYF	TGCAGTGCTAGAGGGATGGAGGGGATCAACGAGCAGTACTTC
TRBV29-1	-	TRBD2	TRBJ2-3	CSAKDSLAGRTDTQYF	TGCAGCGCAAAAGATAGCCTAGCGGGTCGCACAGATACGCAGTATTTT
TRBV12-3/TRBV12-4	few	TRBD2	TRBJ2-2	CASSSRLRLAGGPNTGELFF	TGTGCCAGCAGTTCTAGGCTCAGGCTAGCGGGAGGGCCGAACACCGGGGAGCTGTTTTTT
TRBV4-3	-	TRBD2	TRBJ2-2	CASSQDFLASGRKNTGELFF	TGCGCCAGCAGCCAAGATTTTTTGGCTAGCGGGAGGAAGAACACCGGGGAGCTGTTTTTT
TRBV7-2	many	TRBD1	TRBJ2-7	CASSSRTGSYEQYF	TGTGCCAGCAGCTCCAGGACAGGGTCCTACGAGCAGTACTTC
TRBV7-2	many	-	TRBJ2-5	CASSLGGGGQETQYF	TGTGCCAGCAGCTTAGGGGGTGGGGGCCAAGAGACCCAGTACTTC
TRBV5-6	few	-	TRBJ2-1	CASSSYNNEQFF	TGTGCCAGCAGCTCGTATAACAATGAGCAGTTCTTC
TRBV7-2	-	-	TRBJ1-5	CASSLDMTQPQHF	TGTGCCAGCAGCTTAGATATGACTCAGCCCCAGCATTTT
TRBV5-1	many	-	TRBJ1-1	CASSTANRETEAFF	TGCGCCAGCAGCACCGCTAACAGGGAAACTGAAGCTTTCTTT
TRBV29-1	-	-	TRBJ1-2	CGVNGDRVGYGYTF	TGCGGAGTCAATGGGGACCGGGTGGGCTATGGCTACACCTTC
TRBV6-2/TRBV6-3	few	-	TRBJ2-2	CASSYWVSGELFF	TGTGCCAGCAGTTACTGGGTTTCCGGGGAGCTGTTTTTT
TRBV6-5	-	TRBD2	TRBJ2-1	CASSSGGTSGMSSYNEQFF	TGTGCCAGCAGTTCCGGAGGGACTAGCGGGATGAGCTCCTACAATGAGCAGTTCTTC
TRBV11-2	-	-	TRBJ2-5	CASSLEGGGQETQYF	TGTGCCAGCAGCTTAGAAGGGGGGGGACAAGAGACCCAGTACTTC
TRBV5-6	few	-	TRBJ2-6	CASSLLQAIFSGANVLTF	TGTGCCAGCAGCTTGCTACAGGCTATTTTCTCTGGGGCCAACGTCCTGACTTTC